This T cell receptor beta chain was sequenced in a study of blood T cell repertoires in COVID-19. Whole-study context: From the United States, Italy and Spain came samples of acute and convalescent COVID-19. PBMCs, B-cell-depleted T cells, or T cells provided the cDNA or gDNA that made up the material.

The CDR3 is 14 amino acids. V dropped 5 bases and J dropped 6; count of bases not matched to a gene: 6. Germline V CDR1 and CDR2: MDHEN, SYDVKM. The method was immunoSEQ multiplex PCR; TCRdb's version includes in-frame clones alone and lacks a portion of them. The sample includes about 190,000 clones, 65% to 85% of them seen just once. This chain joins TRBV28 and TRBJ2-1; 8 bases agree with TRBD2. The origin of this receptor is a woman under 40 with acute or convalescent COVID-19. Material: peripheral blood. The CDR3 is CASSGGGFRNEQFF. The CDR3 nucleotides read TGTGCCAGCAGTGGCGGGGGGTTCCGCAATGAGCAGTTCTTC. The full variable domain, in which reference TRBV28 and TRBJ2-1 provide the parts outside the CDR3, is DVKVTQSSRYLVKRTGEKVFLECVQDMDHENMFWYRQDPGLGLRLIYFSYDVKMKEKGDIPEGYSVSREKKERFSLILESASTNQTSMYLCASSGGGFRNEQFFGPGTRLTVL.